Below, 9 T cell receptor beta chains from the same sample are listed, as sequenced in a study of T-cell reconstitution after alpha-beta-depleted transplantation in children. Unique molecular identifiers were used in preparing the TCRbeta library. TCRdb called the PCR reads again in MiXCR, with one record for every CDR3 protein. The table has about 640,000 distinct CDR3 sequences, 13% seen once. Sequencing used PBMCs, mostly from graft donor cells, obtained 360 days after TCRalphabeta/CD19-depleted stem cell transplant. These receptors came from a male patient under 18 who had a stem cell transplant for acute myeloid leukemia, so the T cells may come from the graft donor.

The rearrangement joins TRBV7-8 to TRBJ2-3, with 7 positions matching TRBD2. This CDR3 contains 15 residues. Germline CDR1 SGHVS, CDR2 FQNEAQ. The V segment lost 5 bases and the J segment 6 bases; nucleotides outside the gene matches: 11. CDR3 DNA sequence: TGTGCCAGCAGCCTTCATGTGGGAGGGCCTGATACGCAGTATTTT. Amino acid sequence: CASSLHVGGPDTQYF.

V and J are TRBV20-1 and TRBJ2-1; D gene unclear. V lost 4 bases and J lost 6, with 10 bases in between. Germline V lookup: CDR1 DFQATT, CDR2 SNEGSKA (reference sequence). The CDR3 covers 12 residues. CDR3 region: CSAIAELNEQFF. The CDR3 DNA sequence: TGCAGTGCTATAGCCGAACTCAATGAGCAGTTCTTC.

This clonotype was detected many times. V and J are TRBV28 and TRBJ2-7; a weak D match, TRBD2 (5 bases). This CDR3 comprises 13 residues. The germline gives CDR1 MDHEN, CDR2 SYDVKM. The V end lost 6 bases, the J end lost 7 bases, and 16 bases lay between the germline ends. DNA of the CDR3: TGTGCCAGCAGGGGTTCGGAACTAGAGGAGCAGTACTTC. Translated, it gives CASRGSELEEQYF.

This clonotype has just a few counts. No DNA is shown, since the ends of the CDR3 on it are uncertain; the CDR3 is the one TCRdb lists. This chain joins TRBV28 and TRBJ1-1. The CDR3 region is 15 residues in length, termini included. Per germline, CDR1 MDHEN and CDR2 SYDVKM. The CDR3 loop reads CASSLWGSGSGFGFF.

A remark on this clonotype: A read error may explain this, as a much larger clone is one base away. The CDR3 DNA follows: TGTGCCACCAGTGGTTTCCGGACAGATCGAGATACGCAGTATTTT. Its translation is CATSGFRTDRDTQYF. This rearrangement joins TRBV24-1 to TRBJ2-3; tentative D call: TRBD1 (6 bases). The CDR3 sequence is 15 residues long. Trimming removed 5 bases at V and 5 bases at J, with 16 bases between. Germline V gene sequence: CDR1 KGHDR, CDR2 SFDVKD.

The V and J genes are TRBV10-2 and TRBJ2-2; D gene ambiguous. This CDR3 is built from 17 residues. The V and J ends lost 2 bases and 2 bases respectively, with 15 bases between them. The germline CDR1 and CDR2 sequences are WSHSY and SAAADI. Here the CDR3 reads CASSEDQRAANTGELFF. CDR3 DNA sequence: TGCGCCAGCAGTGAGGACCAGAGAGCCGCCAACACCGGGGAGCTGTTTTTT.

The rearrangement links TRBV7-6 to TRBJ2-5; TRBD1 matches at 8 bases. The germline V gene encodes CDR1 SGHVS and CDR2 FNYEAQ. J lost 5 bases, V lost 5 bases, and 7 bases had no gene match. The length of the CDR3 is 14 residues. The CDR3 loop reads CASSLDRAEETQYF. CDR3 nucleotides: TGTGCCAGCAGCCTGGACAGGGCGGAGGAGACCCAGTACTTC.

The chain employs TRBV7-3 and TRBJ2-5, with TRBD2 matching over 15 bases. The CDR3 sequence is 16 residues long. V shed 5 bases and J 6 bases; nucleotides not matched to a gene: 7. CDR1 and CDR2 (germline): SGHTA, FQGTGA. CDR3 amino acids: CASSRGLAGGPKTQYF. CDR3 nucleotides: TGTGCCAGCAGCCGAGGACTAGCGGGAGGGCCGAAGACCCAGTACTTC.

V gene TRBV5-4 combines with J gene TRBJ2-7; D uncertain. The ends were cut back, 0 bases at V and 7 bases at J, with 8 bases in the middle. The CDR3 is made up of 12 amino acids. Germline loops: CDR1 SGHNT, CDR2 YYREEE (reference sequence). The CDR3 reads CASSLDVGEQYF. CDR3 coding DNA: TGTGCCAGCAGCTTGGATGTCGGGGAGCAGTACTTC.